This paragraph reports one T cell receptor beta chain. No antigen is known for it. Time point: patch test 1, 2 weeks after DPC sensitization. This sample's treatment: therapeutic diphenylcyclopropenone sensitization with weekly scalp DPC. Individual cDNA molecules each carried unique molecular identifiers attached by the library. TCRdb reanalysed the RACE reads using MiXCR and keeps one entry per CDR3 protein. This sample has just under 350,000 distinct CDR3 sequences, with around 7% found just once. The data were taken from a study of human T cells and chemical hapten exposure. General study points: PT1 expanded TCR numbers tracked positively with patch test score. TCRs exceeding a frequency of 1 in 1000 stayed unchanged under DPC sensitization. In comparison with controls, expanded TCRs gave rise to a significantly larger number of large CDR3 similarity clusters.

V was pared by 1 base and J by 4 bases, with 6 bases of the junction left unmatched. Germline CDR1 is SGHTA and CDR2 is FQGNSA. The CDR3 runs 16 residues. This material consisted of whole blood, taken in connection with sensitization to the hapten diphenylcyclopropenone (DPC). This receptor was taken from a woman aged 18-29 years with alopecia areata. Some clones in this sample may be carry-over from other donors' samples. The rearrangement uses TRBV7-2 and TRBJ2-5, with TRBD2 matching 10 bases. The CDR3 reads CASSLEGAGGPETQYF. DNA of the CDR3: TGTGCCAGCAGCTTAGAGGGAGCGGGGGGGCCAGAGACCCAGTACTTC.